This record concerns one TCR beta chain sequence. CDR1 WSHSY and CDR2 SAAADI come from the germline V gene. The CDR3 sequence is 11 residues long. The V and J ends lost 3 bases and 2 bases respectively, with 2 bases between them. Living in roughly 23 US areas, the participants were between 18 and 89 years of age. Libraries were prepared by immunoSEQ multiplex PCR; TCRdb keeps only in-frame clonotypes and omits some of them. This sample yields fewer than 400,000 clones, of which 80% to 90% are seen a single time; 2.2% belongs to the top ten. These data originate in a study of blood T cell repertoires in COVID-19. On the study more broadly: The United States, Italy and Spain provided the acute and convalescent COVID-19 samples.

The chain has TRBV10-2 and TRBJ2-7; the D is unclear. The receptor comes from a man aged 25-45 years who had recovered from COVID-19. Sample: PBMCs or T cells enriched from blood (not recorded which). The CDR3 sequence: CASSDTYEQYF. For the CDR3, the DNA is TGCGCCAGCAGTGACACCTACGAGCAGTACTTC.